This T cell receptor beta chain appears in the sequencing data of a study of long-term antiretroviral therapy in people with HIV. Two or more post-ART PBMC samples, plus at least one pre-ART sample, were available for each donor. Study-level findings and limits: Before ART, certain clones expanded, and these dominated the repertoire at all time points. Transplant-donor-level diversity was not reached after ART, though diversity increased.

immunoSEQ v3.0 was run at survey level. TCRdb's table, derived via immunoSEQ multiplex PCR, lists solely in-frame clones and lacks some. The profile shows about 40,000 clones, over 80% of them singletons. The CDR3 has 15 residues. Germline CDR1 reads LGHNA; CDR2 reads YSLEER. V was trimmed by 0 bases and J by 2 bases, leaving 9 bases between them. Concerning this clone itself: Its antigen is unidentified.

This sequence was found in a man between 18 and 29 years old with HIV. This specimen was unsorted PBMCs, taken 1 year after starting antiretroviral therapy. The chain combines TRBV4-3 with TRBJ2-3, with D tentatively TRBD2 (5 bases). CDR3 sequence (DNA): TGCGCCAGCAGCCAAGAACTAGTTCACACAGATACGCAGTATTTT. It translates to CASSQELVHTDTQYF.